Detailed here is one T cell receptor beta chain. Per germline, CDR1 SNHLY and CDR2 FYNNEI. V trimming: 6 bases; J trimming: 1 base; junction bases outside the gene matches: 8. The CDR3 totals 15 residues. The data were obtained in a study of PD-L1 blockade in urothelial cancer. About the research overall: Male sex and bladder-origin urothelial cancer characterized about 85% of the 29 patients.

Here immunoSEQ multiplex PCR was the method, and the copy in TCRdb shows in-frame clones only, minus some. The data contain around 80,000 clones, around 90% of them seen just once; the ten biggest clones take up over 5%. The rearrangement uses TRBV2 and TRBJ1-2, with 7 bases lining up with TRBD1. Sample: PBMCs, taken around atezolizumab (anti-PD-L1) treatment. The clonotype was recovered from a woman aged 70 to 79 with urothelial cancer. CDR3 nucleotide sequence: TGTGCCAGCAGCCCTTCGGGACAGAGTAACTATGGCTACACCTTC. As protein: CASSPSGQSNYGYTF. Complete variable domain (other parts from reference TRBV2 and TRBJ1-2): EPEVTQTPSHQVTQMGQEVILRCVPISNHLYFYWYRQILGQKVEFLVSFYNNEISEKSEIFDDQFSVERPDGSNFTLKIRSTKLEDSAMYFCASSPSGQSNYGYTFGSGTRLTVV.